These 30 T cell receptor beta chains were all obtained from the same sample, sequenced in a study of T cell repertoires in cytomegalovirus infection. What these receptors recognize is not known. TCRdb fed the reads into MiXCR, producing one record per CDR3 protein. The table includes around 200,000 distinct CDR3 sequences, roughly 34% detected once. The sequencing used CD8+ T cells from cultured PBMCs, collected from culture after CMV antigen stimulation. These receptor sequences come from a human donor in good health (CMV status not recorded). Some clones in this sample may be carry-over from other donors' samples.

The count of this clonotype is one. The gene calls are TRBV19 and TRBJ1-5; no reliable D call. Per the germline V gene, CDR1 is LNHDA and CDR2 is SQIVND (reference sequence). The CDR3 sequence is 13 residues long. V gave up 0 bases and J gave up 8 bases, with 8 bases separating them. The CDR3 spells CASSIDLREPQHF. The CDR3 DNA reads TGTGCCAGTAGTATAGACCTACGGGAGCCCCAGCATTTT.

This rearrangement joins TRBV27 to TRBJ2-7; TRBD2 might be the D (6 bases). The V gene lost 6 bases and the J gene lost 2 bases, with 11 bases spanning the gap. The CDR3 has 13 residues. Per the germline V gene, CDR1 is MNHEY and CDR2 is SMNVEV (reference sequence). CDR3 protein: CASSLAITYEQYF. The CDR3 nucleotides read TGTGCCAGCAGCCTAGCGATAACCTACGAGCAGTACTTC.

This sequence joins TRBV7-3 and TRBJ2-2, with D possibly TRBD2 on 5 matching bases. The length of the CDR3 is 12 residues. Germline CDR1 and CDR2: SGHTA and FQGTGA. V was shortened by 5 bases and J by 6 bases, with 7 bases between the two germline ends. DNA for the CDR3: TGTGCCAGCAGCCCGGGGTCCGGGGAGCTGTTTTTT. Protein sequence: CASSPGSGELFF.

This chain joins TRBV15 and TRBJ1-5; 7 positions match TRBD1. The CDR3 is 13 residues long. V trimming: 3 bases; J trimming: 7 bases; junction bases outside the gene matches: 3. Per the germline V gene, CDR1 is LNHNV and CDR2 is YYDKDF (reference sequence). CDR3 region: CATSRTGLQPQHF. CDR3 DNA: TGTGCCACCAGCAGGACAGGGTTGCAGCCCCAGCATTTT.

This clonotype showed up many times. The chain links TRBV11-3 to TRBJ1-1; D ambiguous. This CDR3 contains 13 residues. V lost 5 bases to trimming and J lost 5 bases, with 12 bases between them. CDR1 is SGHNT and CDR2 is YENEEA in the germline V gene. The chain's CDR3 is CASSPQMGTEAFF. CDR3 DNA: TGTGCCAGCAGCCCCCAAATGGGGACTGAAGCTTTCTTT.

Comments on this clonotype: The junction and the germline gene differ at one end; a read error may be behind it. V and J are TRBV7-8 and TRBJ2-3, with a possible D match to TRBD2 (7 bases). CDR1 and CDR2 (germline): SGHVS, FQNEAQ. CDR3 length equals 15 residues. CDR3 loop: CASRSGGGPTDMQYF. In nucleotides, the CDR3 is TGTGCCAGCAGATCTGGGGGGGGCCCGACAGATATGCAGTATTTT.

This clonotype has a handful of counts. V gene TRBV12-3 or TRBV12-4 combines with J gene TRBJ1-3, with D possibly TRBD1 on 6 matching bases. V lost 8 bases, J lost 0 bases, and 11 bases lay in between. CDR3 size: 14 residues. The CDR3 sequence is CASGGGTSGNTIYF. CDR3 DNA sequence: TGTGCCAGCGGCGGGGGCACCTCTGGAAACACCATATATTTT.

The CDR3 DNA reads TGTGCCAGCAGCTTGGGGACAGTTAGTTTCTCTGGGGCCAACGTCCTGACTTTC. Translated, it gives CASSLGTVSFSGANVLTF. The chain is built from TRBV5-6 and TRBJ2-6, with D perhaps TRBD1 (6 bases). The germline V gene has CDR1 SGHDT and CDR2 YYEEEE. V dropped 0 bases and J dropped 0 bases, with 13 bases sitting between them. CDR3 length: 18 amino acids.

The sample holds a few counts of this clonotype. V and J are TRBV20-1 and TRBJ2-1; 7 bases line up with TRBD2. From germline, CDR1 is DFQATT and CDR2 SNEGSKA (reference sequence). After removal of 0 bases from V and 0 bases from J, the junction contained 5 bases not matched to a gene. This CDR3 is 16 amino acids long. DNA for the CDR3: TGCAGTGCTAGAGAGATGGGCGGGGGCTCCTACAATGAGCAGTTCTTC. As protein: CSAREMGGGSYNEQFF.

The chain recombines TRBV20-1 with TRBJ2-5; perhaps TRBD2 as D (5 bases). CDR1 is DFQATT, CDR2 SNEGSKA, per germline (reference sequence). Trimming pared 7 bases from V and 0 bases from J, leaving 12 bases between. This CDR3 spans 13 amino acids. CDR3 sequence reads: CSVEEENQETQYF. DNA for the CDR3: TGCAGTGTGGAGGAGGAAAACCAAGAGACCCAGTACTTC.

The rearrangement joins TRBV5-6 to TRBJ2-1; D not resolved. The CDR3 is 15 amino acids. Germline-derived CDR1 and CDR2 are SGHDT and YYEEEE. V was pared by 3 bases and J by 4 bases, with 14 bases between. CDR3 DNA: TGTGCCAGCAGCTATTCGGCCCGATCATACAATGAGCAGTTCTTC. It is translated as CASSYSARSYNEQFF.

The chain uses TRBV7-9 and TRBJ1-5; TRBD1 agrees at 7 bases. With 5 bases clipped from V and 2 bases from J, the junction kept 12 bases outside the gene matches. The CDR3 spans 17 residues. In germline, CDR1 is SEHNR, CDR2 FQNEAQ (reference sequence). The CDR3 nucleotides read TGTGCCAGCAGCCCTGCGAATCAGGGGACAGGCAATCAGCCCCAGCATTTT. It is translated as CASSPANQGTGNQPQHF.

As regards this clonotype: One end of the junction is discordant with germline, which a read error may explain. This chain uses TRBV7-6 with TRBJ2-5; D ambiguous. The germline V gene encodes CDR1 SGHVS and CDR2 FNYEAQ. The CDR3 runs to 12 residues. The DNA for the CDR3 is TGTGCCAGCAGCTTAGGTGGACGCGCCTTATGGTTC. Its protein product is CASSLGGRALWF.

CDR3 in amino acids: CSAPFPGPGANVLTF. As DNA, the CDR3 is TGCAGCGCCCCATTTCCAGGGCCTGGGGCCAACGTCCTGACTTTC. This chain uses TRBV29-1 with TRBJ2-6; D is possibly TRBD1 (5 bases). The V and J ends lost 7 bases and 2 bases respectively, with 15 bases between them. The CDR3 has 15 amino acids. The V gene's germline CDR1 is SQVTM and CDR2 ANQGSEA.

The CDR3 spells CASSPQSRTGSYEQYF. The CDR3 nucleotides are TGTGCCAGCAGTCCTCAATCTCGGACGGGATCCTACGAGCAGTACTTC. The rearrangement links TRBV7-8 to TRBJ2-7; perhaps TRBD2 as D (5 bases). The germline CDR1 and CDR2 sequences are SGHVS and FQNEAQ. CDR3 length: 16 residues. The V and J ends lost 6 bases and 1 base respectively, with 19 bases between them.

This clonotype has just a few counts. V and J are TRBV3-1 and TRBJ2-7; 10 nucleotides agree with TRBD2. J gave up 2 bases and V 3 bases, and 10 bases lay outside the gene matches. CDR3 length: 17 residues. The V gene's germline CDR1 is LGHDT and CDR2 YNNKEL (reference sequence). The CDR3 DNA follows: TGTGCCAGCAGCCATGAATGGACTAGCGGTCTAACCTACGAGCAGTACTTC. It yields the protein CASSHEWTSGLTYEQYF.

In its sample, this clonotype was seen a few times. The chain's CDR3 is CASSLGTSYTYEQYF. CDR3 nucleotide sequence: TGTGCCAGCAGTTTGGGGACTAGCTACACCTACGAGCAGTACTTC. The chain recombines TRBV12-3 or TRBV12-4 with TRBJ2-7, with 9 bases that match TRBD2. V shed 3 bases, J shed 2 bases, and the junction held 5 bases outside the gene matches. CDR3 length equals 15 residues.

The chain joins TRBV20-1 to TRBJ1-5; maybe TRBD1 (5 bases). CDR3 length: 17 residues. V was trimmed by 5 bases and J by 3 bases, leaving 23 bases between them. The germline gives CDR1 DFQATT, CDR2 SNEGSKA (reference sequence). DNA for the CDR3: TGCAGTGCTTCCTCGGGACCTACCGACTACGACAATCAGCCCCAGCATTTT. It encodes CSASSGPTDYDNQPQHF.

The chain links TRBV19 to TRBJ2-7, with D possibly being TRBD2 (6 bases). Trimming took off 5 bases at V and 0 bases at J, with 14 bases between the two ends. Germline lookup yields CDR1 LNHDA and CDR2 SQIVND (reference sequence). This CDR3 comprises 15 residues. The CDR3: CASSSREDDSYEQYF. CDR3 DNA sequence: TGTGCCAGTAGTTCAAGGGAGGATGACTCCTACGAGCAGTACTTC.

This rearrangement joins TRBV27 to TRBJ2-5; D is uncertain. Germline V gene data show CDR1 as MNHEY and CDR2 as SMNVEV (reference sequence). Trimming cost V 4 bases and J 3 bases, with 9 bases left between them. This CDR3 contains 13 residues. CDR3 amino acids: CASSYLGKETQYF. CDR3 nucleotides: TGTGCCAGCAGTTACCTAGGGAAAGAGACCCAGTACTTC.

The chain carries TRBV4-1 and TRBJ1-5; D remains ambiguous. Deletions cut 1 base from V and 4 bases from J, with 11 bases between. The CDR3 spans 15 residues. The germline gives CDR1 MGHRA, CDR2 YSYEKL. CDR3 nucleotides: TGCGCCAGCAGCCAAGTGGCACAGCAAAATCAGCCCCAGCATTTT. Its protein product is CASSQVAQQNQPQHF.

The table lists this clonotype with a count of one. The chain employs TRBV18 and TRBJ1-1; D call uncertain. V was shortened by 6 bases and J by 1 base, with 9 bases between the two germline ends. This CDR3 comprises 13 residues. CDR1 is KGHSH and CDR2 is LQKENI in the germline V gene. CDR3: CASSDAENTEAFF. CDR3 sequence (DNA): TGTGCCAGCTCCGACGCAGAGAACACTGAAGCTTTCTTT.

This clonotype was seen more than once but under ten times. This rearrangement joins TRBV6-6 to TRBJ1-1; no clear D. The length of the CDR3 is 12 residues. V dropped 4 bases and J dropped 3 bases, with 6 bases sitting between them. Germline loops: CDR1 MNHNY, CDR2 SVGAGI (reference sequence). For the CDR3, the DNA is TGTGCCAGCAGTTGGGGATACACTGAAGCTTTCTTT. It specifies CASSWGYTEAFF.

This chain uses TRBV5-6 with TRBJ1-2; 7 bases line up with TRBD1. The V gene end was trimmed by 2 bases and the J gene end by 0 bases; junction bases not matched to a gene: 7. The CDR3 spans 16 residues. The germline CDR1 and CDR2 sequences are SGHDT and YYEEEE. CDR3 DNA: TGTGCCAGCAGCTTTGATACAGGGGCAGCTAACTATGGCTACACCTTC. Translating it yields CASSFDTGAANYGYTF.

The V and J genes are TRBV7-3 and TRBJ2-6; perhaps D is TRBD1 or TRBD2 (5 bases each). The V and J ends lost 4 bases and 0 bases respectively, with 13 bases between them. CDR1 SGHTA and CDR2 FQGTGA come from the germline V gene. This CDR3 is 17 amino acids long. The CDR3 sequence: CASSSRDGYSGANVLTF. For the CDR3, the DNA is TGTGCCAGCAGCTCTCGGGACGGGTACTCTGGGGCCAACGTCCTGACTTTC.

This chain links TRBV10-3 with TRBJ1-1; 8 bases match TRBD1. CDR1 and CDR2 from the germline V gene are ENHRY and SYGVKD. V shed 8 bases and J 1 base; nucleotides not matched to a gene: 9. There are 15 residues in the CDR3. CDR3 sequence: CAIGGDRWGNTEAFF. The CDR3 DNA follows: TGTGCCATCGGGGGGGACAGGTGGGGGAACACTGAAGCTTTCTTT.

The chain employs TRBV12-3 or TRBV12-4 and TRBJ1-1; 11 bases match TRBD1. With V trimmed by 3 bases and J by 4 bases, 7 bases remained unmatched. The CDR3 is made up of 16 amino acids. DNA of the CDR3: TGTGCCAGCAGTTTCTCTCATGGGACAGGGGGCACTGAAGCTTTCTTT. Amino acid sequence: CASSFSHGTGGTEAFF.

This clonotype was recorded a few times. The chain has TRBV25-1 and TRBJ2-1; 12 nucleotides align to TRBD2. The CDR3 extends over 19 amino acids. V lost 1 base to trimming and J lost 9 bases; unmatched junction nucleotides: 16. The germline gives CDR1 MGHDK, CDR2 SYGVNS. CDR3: CASSELASGRASGEGEQFF. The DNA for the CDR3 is TGTGCCAGCAGTGAATTGGCTAGCGGGAGGGCCTCCGGGGAGGGTGAGCAGTTCTTC.

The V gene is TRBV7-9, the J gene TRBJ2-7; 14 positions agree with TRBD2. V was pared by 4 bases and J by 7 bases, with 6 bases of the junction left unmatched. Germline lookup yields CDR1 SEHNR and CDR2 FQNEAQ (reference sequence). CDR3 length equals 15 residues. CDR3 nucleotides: TGTGCCAGCAGCTCGGGACTAGCGGGAGCATGGGAGCAGTACTTC. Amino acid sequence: CASSSGLAGAWEQYF.

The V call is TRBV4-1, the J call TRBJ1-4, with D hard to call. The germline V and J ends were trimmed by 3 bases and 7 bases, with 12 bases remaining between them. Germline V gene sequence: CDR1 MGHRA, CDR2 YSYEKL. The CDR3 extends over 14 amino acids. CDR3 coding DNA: TGCGCCAGCAGCCAGGAAGGAGGGAGTGAAAAACTGTTTTTT. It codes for CASSQEGGSEKLFF.